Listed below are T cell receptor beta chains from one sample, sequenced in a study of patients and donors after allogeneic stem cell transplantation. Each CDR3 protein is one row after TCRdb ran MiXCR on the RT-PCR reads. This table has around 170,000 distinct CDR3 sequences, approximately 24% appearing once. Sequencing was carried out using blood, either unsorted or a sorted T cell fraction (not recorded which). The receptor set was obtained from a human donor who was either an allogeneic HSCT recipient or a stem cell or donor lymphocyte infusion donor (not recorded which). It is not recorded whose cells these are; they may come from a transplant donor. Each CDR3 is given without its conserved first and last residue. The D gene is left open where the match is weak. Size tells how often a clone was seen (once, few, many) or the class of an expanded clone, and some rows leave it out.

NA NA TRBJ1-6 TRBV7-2 ASSFRVNNSPLH
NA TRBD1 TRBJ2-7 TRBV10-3 ATLGAGGTYEQY
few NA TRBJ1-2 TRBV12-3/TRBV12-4 ASSLFGGAGVYGYT
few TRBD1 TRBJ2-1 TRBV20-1 SARKGQSNEQF
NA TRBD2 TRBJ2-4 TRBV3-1 ASSQFWGGPGRHIQY
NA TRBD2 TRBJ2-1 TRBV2 ASGGLGYNEQF
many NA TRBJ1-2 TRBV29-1 SSLYNAGGYT
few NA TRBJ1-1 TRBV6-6 ASGVIQGETEAF
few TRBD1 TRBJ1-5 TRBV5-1 ASSQASGGKYQPQH
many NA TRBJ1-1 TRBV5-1 ASSLGMNTEAF
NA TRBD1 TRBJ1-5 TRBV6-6 ASTDRNNQPQH
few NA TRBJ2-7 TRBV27 ASSFRPTSYEQY
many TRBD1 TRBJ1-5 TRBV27 ASSFQGGNQPQH
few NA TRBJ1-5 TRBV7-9 ASSSEAGGNQPQH
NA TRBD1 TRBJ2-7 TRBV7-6 ASSFASQGAGEQY